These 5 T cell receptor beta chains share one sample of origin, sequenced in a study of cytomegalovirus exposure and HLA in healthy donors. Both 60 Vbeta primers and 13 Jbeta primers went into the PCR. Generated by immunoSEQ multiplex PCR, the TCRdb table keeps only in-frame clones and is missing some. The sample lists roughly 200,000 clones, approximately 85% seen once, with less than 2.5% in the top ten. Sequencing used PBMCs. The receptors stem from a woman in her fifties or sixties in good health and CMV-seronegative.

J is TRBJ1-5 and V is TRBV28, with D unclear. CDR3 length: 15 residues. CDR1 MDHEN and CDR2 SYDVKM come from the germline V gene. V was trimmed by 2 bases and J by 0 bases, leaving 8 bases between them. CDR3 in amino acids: CASSLNGNSNQPQHF. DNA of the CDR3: TGTGCCAGCAGTTTAAACGGGAATAGCAATCAGCCCCAGCATTTT.

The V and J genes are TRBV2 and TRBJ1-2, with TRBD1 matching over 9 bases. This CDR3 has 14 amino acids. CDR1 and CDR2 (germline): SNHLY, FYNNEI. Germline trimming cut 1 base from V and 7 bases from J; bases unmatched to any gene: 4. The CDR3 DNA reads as TGTGCCAGCAGTGAAGGGACAGGGGTTGGTGGCTACACCTTC. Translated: CASSEGTGVGGYTF.

The CDR3 nucleotides are TGTGCCAGCAGCGCCCGACAGGGGCCCAATCAGCCCCAGCATTTT. Translated, it gives CASSARQGPNQPQHF. J is TRBJ1-5 and V is TRBV2; 8 positions agree with TRBD1. The CDR3 covers 15 residues. The V gene end was trimmed by 6 bases and the J gene end by 3 bases; junction bases not matched to a gene: 7. The V gene's germline CDR1 is SNHLY and CDR2 FYNNEI.

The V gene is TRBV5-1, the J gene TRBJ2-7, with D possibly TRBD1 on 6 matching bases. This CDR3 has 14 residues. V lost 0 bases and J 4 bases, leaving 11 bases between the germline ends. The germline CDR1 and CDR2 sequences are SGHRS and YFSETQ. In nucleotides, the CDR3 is TGCGCCAGCAGCTTGGAGACAGGCCCATACGAGCAGTACTTC. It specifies CASSLETGPYEQYF.

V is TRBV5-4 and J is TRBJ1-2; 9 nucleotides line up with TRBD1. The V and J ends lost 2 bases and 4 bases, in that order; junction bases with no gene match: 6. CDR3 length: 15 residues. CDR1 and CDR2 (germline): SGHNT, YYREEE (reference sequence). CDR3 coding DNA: TGTGCCAGCAGCTTACAGGGGGCGCCGAGCTATGGCTACACCTTC. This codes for CASSLQGAPSYGYTF. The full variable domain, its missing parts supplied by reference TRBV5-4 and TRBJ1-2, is ETGVTQSPTHLIKTRGQQVTLRCSSQSGHNTVSWYQQALGQGPQFIFQYYREEENGRGNFPPRFSGLQFPNYSSELNVNALELDDSALYLCASSLQGAPSYGYTFGSGTRLTVV.